Each of the 20 T cell receptor beta chains below was sequenced from the same sample in a study of blood T cell repertoires in COVID-19. Generated by immunoSEQ multiplex PCR, the TCRdb table keeps only in-frame clones and is missing some. The data show some 150,000 clones, 75% to 90% seen once. Sequenced sample: peripheral blood. These receptor sequences come from a woman aged 40 to 50 with acute or convalescent COVID-19.

The chain combines TRBV27 with TRBJ2-3; 7 positions match TRBD2. The CDR3 totals 15 residues. The germline V gene encodes CDR1 MNHEY and CDR2 SMNVEV (reference sequence). With 2 bases clipped from V and 6 bases from J, the junction kept 8 bases outside the gene matches. In DNA form, the CDR3 reads TGTGCCAGCAGTTTACAAGCGGGGAAATCTGATACGCAGTATTTT. This encodes CASSLQAGKSDTQYF.

The J gene is TRBJ1-1, the V gene TRBV11-3; tentatively, D is TRBD1 (5 bases). The CDR3 covers 17 residues. Germline V gene lookup returns CDR1 SGHNT and CDR2 YENEEA. Trimming stripped 5 bases from V and 2 bases from J, with 21 bases between. CDR3 sequence reads: CASSRARGGRSNTEAFF. The CDR3 bases are TGTGCCAGCAGCCGAGCTAGGGGTGGACGGAGTAACACTGAAGCTTTCTTT. The full variable domain, in which reference TRBV11-3 and TRBJ1-1 provide the parts outside the CDR3, is EAGVVQSPRYKIIEKKQPVAFWCNPISGHNTLYWYLQNLGQGPELLIRYENEEAVDDSQLPKDRFSAERLKGVDSTLKIQPAELGDSAVYLCASSRARGGRSNTEAFFGQGTRLTVV.

J is TRBJ1-1 and V is TRBV6-5; D perhaps matches TRBD1 (5 bases). Trimming pared 2 bases from V and 1 base from J, leaving 8 bases between. This CDR3 contains 14 residues. Germline CDR1 is MNHEY and CDR2 is SVGAGI. The DNA of the CDR3 is TGTGCCAGCAGTTACCTCGACAGGAACACTGAAGCTTTCTTT. Translation: CASSYLDRNTEAFF.

The chain uses TRBV6-5 and TRBJ2-3, with 7 bases identical to TRBD1. Germline CDR1 is MNHEY and CDR2 is SVGAGI. This CDR3 contains 14 residues. After removal of 5 bases from V and 2 bases from J, the junction contained 4 bases not matched to a gene. This CDR3 is CASSTRGITDTQYF. The CDR3, as DNA: TGTGCCAGCAGTACCAGGGGGATCACAGATACGCAGTATTTT.

The CDR3 DNA reads TGTGCCAGCAGCGGACTAGCTCTGCCCTACAATGAGCAGTTCTTC. Residues: CASSGLALPYNEQFF. The chain combines TRBV9 with TRBJ2-1; the match to TRBD2 covers 7 bases. Trimming took 3 bases from V and 2 from J; bases not matched to a gene: 5. This CDR3 is 15 amino acids long. The germline gives CDR1 SGDLS, CDR2 YYNGEE.

The chain uses TRBV18 and TRBJ2-7; 8 nucleotides match TRBD2. The CDR3 consists of 14 residues. CDR1 is KGHSH, CDR2 LQKENI, per germline. Trimming cost V 5 bases and J 3 bases; bases outside gene matches: 6. In nucleotides, the CDR3 is TGTGCCAGCTCAAGGGCGGGAGGTGACTACGAGCAGTACTTC. This codes for CASSRAGGDYEQYF.

This clone was seen a single time. The chain is built from TRBV5-4 and TRBJ2-1; 7 nucleotides line up with TRBD1. The germline V gene has CDR1 SGHNT and CDR2 YYREEE (reference sequence). With V trimmed by 4 bases and J by 4 bases, 5 bases remained unmatched. The CDR3 has 14 amino acids. CDR3 loop: CASSIGQEYNEQFF. The CDR3 coding sequence is TGTGCCAGCAGCATAGGACAGGAGTACAATGAGCAGTTCTTC.

The V gene is TRBV15, the J gene TRBJ1-1, with 7 bases fitting TRBD1. Germline CDR1 LNHNV, CDR2 YYDKDF (reference sequence). The CDR3 sequence is 11 residues long. Unmatched junction bases numbered 4, after V lost 9 bases and J lost 6 bases. The CDR3: CATTGLSEAFF. The CDR3, as DNA: TGTGCCACGACAGGGCTCTCTGAAGCTTTCTTT. The full variable domain, its missing parts supplied by reference TRBV15 and TRBJ1-1, is DAMVIQNPRYQVTQFGKPVTLSCSQTLNHNVMYWYQQKSSQAPKLLFHYYDKDFNNEADTPDNFQSRRPNTSFCFLDIRSPGLGDTAMYLCATTGLSEAFFGQGTRLTVV.

The rearrangement joins TRBV7-2 to TRBJ1-6; 10 bases agree with TRBD1. Germline trimming cut 6 bases from V and 7 bases from J; bases unmatched to any gene: 9. The CDR3 has 16 residues. CDR1 is SGHTA and CDR2 is FQGNSA in the germline V gene. The CDR3 DNA is TGTGCCAGCAGTCTCCGATCGGACAGGGGGAATTCACCCCTCCACTTT. Encoded protein: CASSLRSDRGNSPLHF.

The V gene is TRBV24-1, the J gene TRBJ2-1; weak D call: TRBD1 (5 bases). Trimming cost V 3 bases and J 4 bases, with 18 bases left between them. This CDR3 comprises 17 residues. CDR1 and CDR2 (germline): KGHDR, SFDVKD. CDR3: CATSDAGVGAGYNEQFF. The CDR3 nucleotides read TGTGCCACCAGTGATGCCGGTGTTGGGGCAGGATACAATGAGCAGTTCTTC.

The chain is built from TRBV11-3 and TRBJ1-1, with TRBD1 matching 7 bases. This CDR3 is 14 amino acids long. Germline assignment: CDR1 SGHNT and CDR2 YENEEA. With V trimmed by 5 bases and J by 1 base, 4 bases remained unmatched. The CDR3 region is CASSLGTANTEAFF. CDR3 DNA: TGTGCCAGCAGCCTAGGGACAGCGAACACTGAAGCTTTCTTT. Full variable domain (outside the CDR3, taken from reference TRBV11-3 and TRBJ1-1): EAGVVQSPRYKIIEKKQPVAFWCNPISGHNTLYWYLQNLGQGPELLIRYENEEAVDDSQLPKDRFSAERLKGVDSTLKIQPAELGDSAVYLCASSLGTANTEAFFGQGTRLTVV.

This chain uses TRBV6-5 with TRBJ2-7, with 7 bases aligning to TRBD2. CDR3 length: 16 amino acids. The V segment lost 2 bases and the J segment 2 bases; nucleotides outside the gene matches: 9. Germline V CDR1 and CDR2: MNHEY, SVGAGI. The CDR3 loop is CASSYGGGKGAYEQYF. The DNA of the CDR3 is TGTGCCAGCAGTTACGGCGGGGGTAAAGGAGCCTACGAGCAGTACTTC.

The J gene is TRBJ1-5, the V gene TRBV28; tentatively, D is TRBD1 (6 bases). CDR1 is MDHEN and CDR2 is SYDVKM in the germline V gene. V lost 7 bases and J lost 6, with 22 bases in between. This CDR3 comprises 16 residues. The CDR3 spells CASIRNQGSGSQPQHF. The CDR3 region has the DNA TGTGCCAGCATTCGTAACCAGGGGTCCGGCAGTCAGCCCCAGCATTTT.

The chain recombines TRBV7-9 with TRBJ2-5, with 9 bases fitting TRBD2. J lost 1 base, V lost 1 base, and 4 bases had no gene match. The CDR3 has 16 amino acids. The germline V gene encodes CDR1 SEHNR and CDR2 FQNEAQ (reference sequence). CDR3 loop: CASSLGLAEPQETQYF. CDR3 nucleotide sequence: TGTGCCAGCAGCTTAGGACTAGCGGAACCCCAAGAGACCCAGTACTTC.

The chain is built from TRBV19 and TRBJ1-6; 7 positions agree with TRBD1. CDR3 length: 15 amino acids. The V and J ends lost 2 bases and 8 bases, in that order; junction bases with no gene match: 6. The germline V gene has CDR1 LNHDA and CDR2 SQIVND (reference sequence). The CDR3 nucleotides are TGTGCCAGTAGTATAACCGGACAGGTTGATTCACCCCTCCACTTT. Translating gives CASSITGQVDSPLHF.

The chain employs TRBV18 and TRBJ2-4; TRBD1 aligns across 9 bases. This CDR3 comprises 15 residues. The trim removed 6 bases at V and 6 bases at J, leaving 9 bases unmatched. Germline loops: CDR1 KGHSH, CDR2 LQKENI. CDR3 sequence (DNA): TGTGCCAGCTCCCAAAGGACAGGGGAGTTAAACATTCAGTACTTC. Translation gives CASSQRTGELNIQYF.

The chain employs TRBV4-1 and TRBJ2-7, with no clear D. Per germline, CDR1 MGHRA and CDR2 YSYEKL. V gave up 0 bases and J gave up 3 bases, with 21 bases separating them. This CDR3 region has 18 residues. Here the CDR3 DNA reads TGCGCCAGCAGCCAAGATTCCGCATATAGCACAAAATACTACGAGCAGTACTTC. Its protein is CASSQDSAYSTKYYEQYF.

V usage is TRBV28 and J usage is TRBJ1-5, with 10 nucleotides matching TRBD1. The CDR3 is 15 residues long. Germline V gene sequence: CDR1 MDHEN, CDR2 SYDVKM. With V trimmed by 4 bases and J by 5 bases, 5 bases remained unmatched. CDR3 residues: CASSSRTGGYQPQHF. CDR3 DNA: TGTGCCAGCAGTTCCCGGACAGGGGGATATCAGCCCCAGCATTTT. Filled out from reference TRBV28 and TRBJ1-5, the complete variable domain reads DVKVTQSSRYLVKRTGEKVFLECVQDMDHENMFWYRQDPGLGLRLIYFSYDVKMKEKGDIPEGYSVSREKKERFSLILESASTNQTSMYLCASSSRTGGYQPQHFGDGTRLSIL.

This rearrangement joins TRBV28 to TRBJ2-5; 9 nucleotides match TRBD1. The germline V gene has CDR1 MDHEN and CDR2 SYDVKM. The CDR3 is made up of 16 amino acids. V lost 6 bases and J lost 4; bases outside the gene matches: 12. CDR3 bases: TGTGCCAGCAGACCAGAGGACAGGGGAGGGTTAGAGACCCAGTACTTC. It is translated as CASRPEDRGGLETQYF.

This clone was counted a few times. The chain carries TRBV9 and TRBJ2-1, with D perhaps matching TRBD1 (5 bases). Deletions cut 4 bases from V and 4 bases from J, with 15 bases between. This CDR3 is 15 amino acids long. The germline V gene has CDR1 SGDLS and CDR2 YYNGEE. The CDR3 region is CASSRNNNRYNEQFF. Written as DNA, the CDR3 is TGTGCCAGCAGCCGCAACAATAACAGGTACAATGAGCAGTTCTTC.